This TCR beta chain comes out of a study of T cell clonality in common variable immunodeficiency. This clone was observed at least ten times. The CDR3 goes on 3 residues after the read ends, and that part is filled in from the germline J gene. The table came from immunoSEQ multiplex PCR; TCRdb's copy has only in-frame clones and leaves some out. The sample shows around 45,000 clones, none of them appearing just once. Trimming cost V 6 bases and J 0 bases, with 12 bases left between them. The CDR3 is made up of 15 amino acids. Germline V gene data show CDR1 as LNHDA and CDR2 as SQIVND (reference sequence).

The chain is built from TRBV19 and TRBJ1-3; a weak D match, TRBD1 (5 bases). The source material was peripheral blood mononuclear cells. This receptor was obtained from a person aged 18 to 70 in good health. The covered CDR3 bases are TGTGCCAGTAGCTCCCGGGGGAACTCTGGAAACACC. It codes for CASSSRGNSGNT. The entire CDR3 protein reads CASSSRGNSGNTIYF.